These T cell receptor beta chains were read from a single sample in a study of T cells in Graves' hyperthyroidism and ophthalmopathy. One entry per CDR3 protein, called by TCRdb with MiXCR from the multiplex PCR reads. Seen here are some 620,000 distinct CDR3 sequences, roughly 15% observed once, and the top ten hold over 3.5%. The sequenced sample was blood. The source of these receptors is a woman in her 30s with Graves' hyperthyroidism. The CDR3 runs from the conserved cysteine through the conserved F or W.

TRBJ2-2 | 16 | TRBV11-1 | CASSSGLAGEVGELFF
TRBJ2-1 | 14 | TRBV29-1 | CSVPGQPAYNEQFF
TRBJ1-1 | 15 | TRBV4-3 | CASSQTSSANTEAFF
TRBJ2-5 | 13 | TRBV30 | CAWTQDRAETQYF
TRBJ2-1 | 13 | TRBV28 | CASSLPIDNEQFF
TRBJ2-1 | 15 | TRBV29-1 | CSVEGQLAGNNEQFF
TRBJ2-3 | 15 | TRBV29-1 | CSVEEPQGAPDTQYF
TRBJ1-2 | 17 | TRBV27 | CASSNTDRGVGNYGYTF
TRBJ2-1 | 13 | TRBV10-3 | CAISQDQYNEQFF
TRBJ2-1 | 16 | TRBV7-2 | CASSLAGGVGYNEQSF
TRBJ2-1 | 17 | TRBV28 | CASRVGHRVFSYNEQFF
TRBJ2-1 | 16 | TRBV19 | CASSIAGALTYNEQFF
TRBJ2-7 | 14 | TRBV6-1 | CASNIRAGGYEQYF
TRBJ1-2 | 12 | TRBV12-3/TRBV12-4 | CASSAGVGGYTF
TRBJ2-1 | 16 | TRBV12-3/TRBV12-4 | CASSYSPGHRDNEQFF
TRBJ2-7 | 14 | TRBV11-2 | CASSPVARRYEQYF
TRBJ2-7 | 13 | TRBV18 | CASSPPSSGEQYF
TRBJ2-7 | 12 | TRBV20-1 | CSARATHYEQYF
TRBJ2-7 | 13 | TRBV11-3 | CASGEGDPYEQYF
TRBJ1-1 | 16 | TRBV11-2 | CASSLDDRRGHTEAFF
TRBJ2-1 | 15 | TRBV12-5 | CASGLGGGRLNEQFF
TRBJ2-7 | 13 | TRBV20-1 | CSAAPGLAYEQYF
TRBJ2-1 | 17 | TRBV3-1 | CASSTGLAGVGYNEQFF
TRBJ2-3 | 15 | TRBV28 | CASSMVGGGSDTQYF
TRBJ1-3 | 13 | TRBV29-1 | CSVEDRRGNTIYF
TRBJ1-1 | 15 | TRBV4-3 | CASSQGHRGGTEAFF
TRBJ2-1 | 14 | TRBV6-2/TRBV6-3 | CASSYTQGAGEQFF
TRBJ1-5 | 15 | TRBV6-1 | CASSYRRRWDQPQHF
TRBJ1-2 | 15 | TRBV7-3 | CASSSTGSSEIDYTF
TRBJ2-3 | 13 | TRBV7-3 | CASSLPETNTQYF
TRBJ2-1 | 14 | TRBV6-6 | CASSYPGLAREQFF